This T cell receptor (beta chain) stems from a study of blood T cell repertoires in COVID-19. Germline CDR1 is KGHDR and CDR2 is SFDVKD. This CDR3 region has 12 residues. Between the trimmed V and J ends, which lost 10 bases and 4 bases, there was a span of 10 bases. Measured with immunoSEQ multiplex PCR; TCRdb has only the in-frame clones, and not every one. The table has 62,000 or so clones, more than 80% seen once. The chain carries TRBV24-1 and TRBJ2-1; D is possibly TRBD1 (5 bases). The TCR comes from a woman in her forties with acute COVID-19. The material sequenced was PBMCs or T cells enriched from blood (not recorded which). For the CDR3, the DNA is TGTGCCACATCACAGGATTACAATGAGCAGTTCTTC. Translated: CATSQDYNEQFF.